The clone carrying this T cell receptor beta chain has just one count. The CDR3 length is 15 residues. The trim removed 0 bases at V and 2 bases at J, leaving 4 bases unmatched. The germline CDR1 and CDR2 sequences are LGHNA and YNFKEQ. These data belong to a study of blood T cell repertoires in COVID-19. Study details: Collection of acute and convalescent COVID-19 samples took place in the United States, Italy and Spain. Nucleic acid was either cDNA or gDNA, and it came from T cells, B-cell-depleted T cells, or PBMCs.

Source study methods: Counts of nucleated cells, estimated from reference gene primer amplification, were obtained. Generated by immunoSEQ multiplex PCR, the TCRdb table keeps only in-frame clones and is missing some. That table gives V, J and clone size, and the DNA gave D and trimming. The sample holds some 62,000 clones, around 79% seen once. This clonotype originated in a man aged 55 to 70 with acute or convalescent COVID-19. The sequencing sample was made of peripheral blood. The chain couples TRBV4-2 to TRBJ2-7; 7 bases are shared with TRBD2. The CDR3 sequence: CASSQDFGRTYEQYF. The CDR3 region has the DNA TGTGCCAGCAGCCAAGATTTCGGGAGGACCTACGAGCAGTACTTC.